This is a list of T cell receptor beta chains from one sample in a study of low-dose radiotherapy and immunotherapy resistance in tumors. TCRdb re-called the reads through MiXCR, storing one row per CDR3 protein. The sample holds tens of thousands of distinct CDR3 sequences, almost 25% seen once. The sample was PBMCs, taken before treatment. These receptor sequences come from a male donor with prostate cancer. Each CDR3 is given with its conserved first and last residue. D genes are given only for firm matches. Some rows mark clone size as missing; the rest say once, few, many or name a class of expanded clone.

TRBV28	TRBJ2-1	.	few	TGTGCCACTCGACTCGAACGGGTTAGAGTCAATGAGCAGTTCTTC	CATRLERVRVNEQFF
TRBV6-2/TRBV6-3	TRBJ1-2	.	.	TGTGCCAGCAGCCTCCAGGGTGACTATGGCTACACCTTC	CASSLQGDYGYTF
TRBV6-6	TRBJ1-2	.	many	TGTGCCAGCAGTTACTCGGAGTTCGGGGGTGGCTACACCTTC	CASSYSEFGGGYTF
TRBV6-1	TRBJ2-7	.	.	TGTGCCAGCAGTCCCGGGAGTGGTAGCCCCTACGAGCAGTACTTC	CASSPGSGSPYEQYF
TRBV19	TRBJ2-7	TRBD1	.	TGTGCCAGTAGTCCGACGTCGGGACAGGGATCCTACGAGCAGTACTTC	CASSPTSGQGSYEQYF
TRBV6-1	TRBJ1-5	.	.	TGTGCCAGCAGTGAACGGCGGTACAGGGCTGGGCAGCCCCAGCATTTT	CASSERRYRAGQPQHF
TRBV28	TRBJ2-1	TRBD2	.	TGTGCCAGCAGTCTTAGCGGGACTCGTGAGCAGTTCTTC	CASSLSGTREQFF
TRBV18	TRBJ1-6	TRBD1	many	TGTGCCAGCTCACCGGGACAGGGATCAACCCTCCACTTT	CASSPGQGSTLHF
TRBV13	TRBJ2-1	TRBD2	many	TGTGCCAGCAGCTTACGGCTAGCGGGCTACAATGAGCAGTTCTTC	CASSLRLAGYNEQFF
TRBV5-1	TRBJ2-7	.	many	TGCGCCAGCAGCATACAAAGCTCCTACGAGCAGTACTTC	CASSIQSSYEQYF
TRBV5-1	TRBJ2-2	.	.	TGCGCCAGCAGCCCCGGACAGTACACCGGGGAGCTGTTTTTT	CASSPGQYTGELFF
TRBV7-2	TRBJ2-3	TRBD2	many	TGTGCCAGCAGCTGGACCGGGACTAGCGGGACTCCTCGCACAGATACGCAGTATTTT	CASSWTGTSGTPRTDTQYF
TRBV20-1	TRBJ1-5	.	many	TGCAGTGCTTACCATACACCTTCAGGGGTGGGTCAGCCCCAGCATTTT	CSAYHTPSGVGQPQHF
TRBV6-5	TRBJ1-1	TRBD1	many	TGTGCCAGCAGTCGGAGAGTACAGGGGGCCACTGAAGCTTTCTTT	CASSRRVQGATEAFF
TRBV12-3/TRBV12-4	TRBJ2-4	TRBD1	many	TGTGCCAGCAGCCGACAGGGGGCGGCCAAAAACATTCAGTACTTC	CASSRQGAAKNIQYF
TRBV29-1	TRBJ1-2	.	many	TGCAGCGTTAATGGGGGGTTAATCTCTGGCTACACCTTC	CSVNGGLISGYTF
TRBV24-1	TRBJ1-3	.	.	TGTGCCACCAGTGACAGTCGCGCAAACACCATATATTTT	CATSDSRANTIYF
TRBV7-2	TRBJ1-6	.	once	TGTGCCAGCAGCGTAACACCGGGGGAGCGGTCACCCCTCCACTTT	CASSVTPGERSPLHF
TRBV9	TRBJ1-2	.	few	TGTGCCAGCAGCGGACTTCAACCGCGCTACACCTTC	CASSGLQPRYTF
TRBV6-1	TRBJ2-5	.	many	TGTGCCAGCATACAGGAACAAGAGACCCAGTACTTC	CASIQEQETQYF
TRBV29-1	TRBJ2-7	TRBD1	.	TGCAGCGCAACCCGCCGGGACAGGGTCTCCTACGAGCAGTACTTC	CSATRRDRVSYEQYF
TRBV19	TRBJ2-1	TRBD2	many	TGTGCCAGTACGAAAGCGGGACCCCTCAATGAGCAGTTCTTC	CASTKAGPLNEQFF
TRBV10-3	TRBJ1-2	TRBD1	many	TGTGCCATCAGTGATAGCCCAGGGGGCGCTGGGGGCTACACCTTC	CAISDSPGGAGGYTF
TRBV5-1	TRBJ1-2	TRBD1	.	TGCGCCAGCAGCTTGGGGACAGGGGAGCTGAATGGCTACACCTTC	CASSLGTGELNGYTF
TRBV5-1	TRBJ2-1	TRBD1	.	TGCGCCAGCAGCTTGGTGACAGGGCCTGGAAGTAATGAGCAGTTCTTC	CASSLVTGPGSNEQFF
TRBV14	TRBJ2-3	.	many	TGTGCCAGCAGCCGAAGGAGTCGGTTACTCGCAGATACGCAGTATTTT	CASSRRSRLLADTQYF
TRBV14	TRBJ2-7	TRBD1	many	TGTGCCAGCAGCCAAGATCCGAGGACAGGCGGCTCCTACGAGCAGTACTTC	CASSQDPRTGGSYEQYF
TRBV28	TRBJ2-3	TRBD2	.	TGTGCCAGCGGGGGACCCCTAGCGGGCACAGATACGCAGTATTTT	CASGGPLAGTDTQYF
TRBV11-2	TRBJ2-3	.	.	TGTGCCAGCAGCTTTCAGGGTGGCACAGATACGCAGTATTTT	CASSFQGGTDTQYF